This is a list of T cell receptor beta chains from one sample in a study of blood T cells in healthy people across ages. MiXCR was run by TCRdb on the 5' RACE reads, yielding one entry per CDR3 protein. This table holds 1.5 million to 2 million distinct CDR3 sequences, approximately 40% found once. The sequenced material came from blood. These receptors were obtained from a human donor in good health. The CDR3 runs from the conserved cysteine through the conserved F or W. A D gene is named only where the DNA matches it firmly. Size values are once, few and many counts, or a class for expanded clones, and some rows have none.

J gene,D gene,V gene,clone size,CDR3 protein,CDR3 DNA
TRBJ1-1,-,TRBV7-9,-,CTSSLAEAFF,TGTACCAGCAGCTTAGCCGAAGCTTTCTTT
TRBJ1-2,TRBD1,TRBV12-3/TRBV12-4,-,CASRKGQPRAGYTF,TGTGCCAGCAGGAAGGGACAGCCCAGGGCGGGCTACACCTTC
TRBJ1-2,-,TRBV12-3/TRBV12-4,few,CASSPSLYYGYTF,TGTGCCAGCAGTCCTTCCCTTTACTATGGCTACACCTTC
TRBJ2-5,-,TRBV29-1,-,CSVAHQDQYF,TGCAGCGTTGCTCACCAGGACCAGTACTTC
TRBJ2-5,-,TRBV20-1,-,CSAKGGDGQETQYF,TGCAGTGCTAAGGGTGGGGACGGCCAAGAGACCCAGTACTTC
TRBJ2-7,-,TRBV5-5,-,CASSSTAGQPYEQYF,TGTGCCAGCAGCTCGACAGCGGGACAGCCCTACGAGCAGTACTTC
TRBJ2-5,-,TRBV5-1,-,CASSIPPGETQYF,TGCGCCAGCAGCATACCACCGGGGGAGACCCAGTACTTC
TRBJ2-5,TRBD2,TRBV7-9,-,CASTRAAGVQETQYF,TGTGCCAGCACTCGGGCAGCGGGAGTTCAAGAGACCCAGTACTTC
TRBJ2-7,TRBD2,TRBV7-2,few,CASSLGSWTSGVSYEQYF,TGTGCCAGCAGCTTAGGATCTTGGACTAGCGGGGTCTCCTACGAGCAGTACTTC
TRBJ1-6,-,TRBV7-2,-,CASSAQGSSSPLHF,TGTGCCAGCAGCGCACAGGGTTCAAGTTCACCCCTCCACTTT
TRBJ2-1,TRBD2,TRBV6-5,few,CASSTWRGENNEQFF,TGTGCCAGCAGTACCTGGCGGGGGGAGAACAATGAGCAGTTCTTC
TRBJ2-1,-,TRBV7-2,-,CASSSFWEKFF,TGTGCCAGCAGCTCTTTCTGGGAAAAGTTCTTC
TRBJ2-3,-,TRBV12-3/TRBV12-4,few,CASSYTIYNTDTQYF,TGTGCCAGCAGTTACACGATCTATAACACAGATACGCAGTATTTT
TRBJ1-1,-,TRBV7-9,few,CASSDRPHGSQTTEAFF,TGTGCCAGCAGCGACCGACCGCACGGCTCCCAAACGACTGAAGCTTTCTTT
TRBJ2-7,-,TRBV4-2,-,CASSQDSDSVDSTYEQYF,TGTGCCAGCAGCCAAGATAGTGATAGCGTCGACTCTACCTACGAGCAGTACTTC
TRBJ2-3,TRBD2,TRBV4-3,-,CASSQDRGGNTDTQYF,TGCGCCAGCAGCCAAGATCGGGGGGGGAATACAGATACGCAGTATTTT
TRBJ1-5,TRBD1,TRBV29-1,few,CSVGPQGAQPQHF,TGCAGCGTTGGACCTCAGGGGGCTCAGCCCCAGCATTTT
TRBJ2-7,-,TRBV5-1,once,CASSRDFGEQYF,TGCGCCAGCAGCCGGGACTTCGGCGAGCAGTACTTC
TRBJ2-5,-,TRBV10-3,-,CAISDWQLETQYF,TGTGCCATCAGTGATTGGCAGCTAGAGACCCAGTACTTC
TRBJ2-5,TRBD1,TRBV5-1,many,CASSSTGAQETQYF,TGTGCCAGCAGCTCGACAGGGGCACAAGAGACCCAGTACTTC
TRBJ1-4,TRBD1,TRBV10-3,few,CASGTASATNEKLFF,TGTGCCAGTGGGACAGCCTCTGCAACTAATGAAAAACTGTTTTTT
TRBJ2-1,-,TRBV6-6,-,CASSSHKGYNEQFF,TGTGCCAGCAGCTCCCACAAAGGCTACAATGAGCAGTTCTTC
TRBJ1-2,TRBD1,TRBV6-5,-,CASSPDRDRGWGYTF,TGTGCCAGCAGTCCCGACCGGGACAGGGGTTGGGGCTACACCTTC
TRBJ1-2,TRBD1,TRBV20-1,-,CSAIPTRDRQFYGYTF,TGCAGTGCTATCCCCACCCGGGACAGGCAATTTTATGGCTACACCTTC
TRBJ2-1,TRBD2,TRBV7-9,few,CASPTTPVAGANNEQFF,TGTGCCAGCCCTACTACCCCTGTAGCGGGGGCAAACAATGAGCAGTTCTTC
TRBJ2-1,-,TRBV29-1,-,CSVLVSIYNEQFF,TGCAGCGTGCTAGTTTCTATTTACAATGAGCAGTTCTTC
TRBJ2-7,-,TRBV7-9,few,CASSLDRGTGEQYF,TGTGCCAGCAGCTTAGATCGGGGAACAGGGGAGCAGTACTTC
TRBJ2-5,-,TRBV29-1,few,CSVADPLQEIQYF,TGCAGCGTTGCCGACCCGTTGCAAGAGATCCAGTACTTC
TRBJ2-5,-,TRBV7-2,few,CASSPSETAQYF,TGTGCCAGCAGCCCGTCCGAGACGGCCCAGTACTTC
TRBJ2-7,TRBD1,TRBV7-9,-,CACSLTGDYEQYF,TGTGCCTGCAGCTTAACAGGGGACTACGAGCAGTACTTC
TRBJ2-5,-,TRBV6-2/TRBV6-3,-,CASRPEKGEETQYF,TGTGCCAGCAGGCCCGAGAAGGGGGAAGAGACCCAGTACTTC
TRBJ1-5,-,TRBV12-3/TRBV12-4,-,CASSVEGPRQPQHF,TGCGCCAGCAGTGTGGAGGGGCCTCGGCAGCCCCAGCATTTT
TRBJ2-1,-,TRBV9,-,CASSDYPSEQFF,TGTGCCAGCAGCGACTACCCGTCAGAGCAGTTCTTC
TRBJ1-1,-,TRBV6-5,-,CASSYIAGSGEAFF,TGTGCCAGCAGTTACATCGCCGGGTCGGGGGAAGCTTTCTTT
TRBJ1-5,TRBD1,TRBV18,-,CASSPLQGSNQPQHF,TGTGCCAGCTCACCTTTACAGGGGAGCAATCAGCCCCAGCATTTT
TRBJ1-1,-,TRBV5-1,few,CASSLDAVRDHTEAFF,TGCGCCAGCAGCTTGGACGCCGTCAGGGATCACACTGAAGCTTTCTTT
TRBJ2-1,-,TRBV5-1,-,CASSVGTDEQFF,TGCGCCAGCAGCGTCGGGACCGATGAGCAGTTCTTC
TRBJ2-3,-,TRBV7-2,many,CASSLAGGTDTQYF,TGTGCCAGCAGCTTAGCGGGGGGCACAGATACGCAGTATTTT
TRBJ2-7,-,TRBV6-5,few,CASSSLSTPPYEQYF,TGTGCCAGCAGTTCGCTCTCGACTCCCCCCTACGAGCAGTACTTC
TRBJ2-1,TRBD1,TRBV7-2,few,CASSRQGNPAYNEQFF,TGTGCCAGCAGCCGACAGGGGAACCCTGCGTACAATGAGCAGTTCTTC
TRBJ2-7,-,TRBV28,-,CASSQRGLISTYEQYF,TGTGCCAGCAGCCAAAGGGGACTGATTAGTACCTACGAGCAGTACTTC
TRBJ1-2,-,TRBV6-2/TRBV6-3,-,CASSRGRDGYTF,TGTGCCAGCAGCCGCGGCAGGGATGGCTACACCTTC
TRBJ1-4,-,TRBV28,few,CASSKDGSTNEKLFF,TGTGCCAGCAGTAAGGACGGCTCAACTAATGAAAAACTGTTTTTT
TRBJ1-1,-,TRBV9,-,CASSVEGNGNTEAFF,TGTGCCAGCAGCGTAGAGGGGAACGGGAACACTGAAGCTTTCTTT
TRBJ1-5,TRBD1,TRBV29-1,many,CSVAGQPNQPQHF,TGCAGCGTAGCGGGACAGCCCAATCAGCCCCAGCATTTT